The clone carrying this T cell receptor beta chain has a handful of counts. As yet, its antigen is unknown. This sample is drawn from a study of T cell repertoires in cytomegalovirus infection. Study as a whole: The authors relied on CMV epitopes, both recently identified HLA-C-restricted and well-studied HLA-B-restricted. CMV infection together with matching HLA type was indicated by public TCR beta signatures. Whole-study results and caveats: HLA-C-restricted CMV-specific TCR beta clonotypes prevailed in the ex vivo response.

A single record per CDR3 protein comes from TCRdb applying MiXCR to the reads. The sample gives hundreds of thousands of distinct CDR3 sequences, 32% of which show up once; about an eighth is in the top ten. Unmatched junction bases numbered 6, after V lost 7 bases and J lost 3 bases. Per germline, CDR1 MNHEY and CDR2 SMNVEV (reference sequence). The CDR3 consists of 13 residues. This TCR was sampled from a human donor in good health (CMV status not recorded). Some clones in this sample may be carry-over from other donors' samples. J is TRBJ2-7 and V is TRBV27, with TRBD1 matching 7 bases. The sequenced sample was cultured CD8+ T cells from PBMCs, obtained from culture after CMV antigen stimulation. CDR3 region: CASKLWDSYEQYF. DNA of the CDR3: TGTGCCAGCAAACTTTGGGACAGCTACGAGCAGTACTTC.